This entry lists 27 T cell receptor beta chains sequenced from one sample in a study of shared clonotypes between healthy human individuals. Libraries were prepared by immunoSEQ multiplex PCR; TCRdb keeps only in-frame clonotypes and omits some of them. Found here are roughly 1 million clones, 70% to 80% of them singletons; the top ten hold under 0.6%. Sequencing was done on a sample of memory CD4+ T cells from PBMCs. As to subset: CD45RA-negative fraction. These receptors all stem from a man aged 18-30 years in good health. Some clones in this sample may be carry-over from other donors' samples.

This clone was seen only a few times. V usage is TRBV7-2 and J usage is TRBJ2-6, with D perhaps given as TRBD1 or TRBD2 (5 bases each). V shed 1 base and J shed 6 bases, with 13 bases lying between them. Germline lookup yields CDR1 SGHTA and CDR2 FQGNSA. The CDR3 is made up of 16 amino acids. CDR3 loop: CASSLVPRGPANVLTF. CDR3 sequence (DNA): TGTGCCAGCAGCTTAGTTCCGAGGGGACCGGCCAACGTCCTGACTTTC.

The chain carries TRBV30 and TRBJ1-2; no clear D. Looked up from germline, CDR1 is GTSNPN and CDR2 is SVGIG (reference sequence). This CDR3 is 15 amino acids long. Trimming cost V 4 bases and J 4 bases, with 19 bases left between them. CDR3 protein: CAWTLQDRWGYGYTF. In DNA, the CDR3 is TGTGCCTGGACCTTACAAGACCGCTGGGGCTATGGCTACACCTTC. The full variable domain, rest sourced from reference TRBV30 and TRBJ1-2, is SQTIHQWPATLVQPVGSPLSLECTVEGTSNPNLYWYRQAAGRGLQLLFYSVGIGQISSEVPQNLSASRPQDRQFILSSKKLLLSDSGFYLCAWTLQDRWGYGYTFGSGTRLTVV.

V usage is TRBV7-3 and J usage is TRBJ2-7; the match to TRBD2 covers 9 bases. Germline V gene data show CDR1 as SGHTA and CDR2 as FQGTGA. V dropped 2 bases and J dropped 6; count of bases not matched to a gene: 5. The CDR3 has 14 amino acids. This CDR3 is CASSLVAGVSEQYF. CDR3 coding DNA: TGTGCCAGCAGCTTAGTAGCGGGAGTCTCCGAGCAGTACTTC.

This chain links TRBV7-2 with TRBJ2-7; TRBD2 matches 10 bases. The CDR3 runs to 15 residues. Looked up from germline, CDR1 is SGHTA and CDR2 is FQGNSA. The J segment lost 7 bases and the V segment lost 1 base, leaving 7 bases of the junction unmatched. The CDR3 sequence is CASSLGLAGVSEQYF. CDR3 bases: TGTGCCAGCAGCTTAGGTCTAGCGGGAGTGAGTGAGCAGTACTTC. Complete variable domain (other parts from reference TRBV7-2 and TRBJ2-7): GAGVSQSPSNKVTEKGKDVELRCDPISGHTALYWYRQSLGQGLEFLIYFQGNSAPDKSGLPSDRFSAERTGGSVSTLTIQRTQQEDSAVYLCASSLGLAGVSEQYFGPGTRLTVT.

In the case of this clone: The sample contains more than one DNA sequence encoding this CDR3. V usage is TRBV7-3 and J usage is TRBJ2-3, with unresolved D. The CDR3 sequence is 15 residues long. The V gene lost 0 bases and the J gene lost 1 base, with 8 bases spanning the gap. Germline V lookup: CDR1 SGHTA, CDR2 FQGTGA. The DNA of the CDR3 is TGTGCCAGCAGCTTAACGGGTCGGGGCACAGATACGCAGTATTTT. As protein: CASSLTGRGTDTQYF. The entire variable domain, with the rest obtained from reference TRBV7-3 and TRBJ2-3, is as follows: GAGVSQTPSNKVTEKGKYVELRCDPISGHTALYWYRQSLGQGPEFLIYFQGTGAADDSGLPNDRFFAVRPEGSVSTLKIQRTERGDSAVYLCASSLTGRGTDTQYFGPGTRLTVL.

The chain uses TRBV5-6 and TRBJ1-3; TRBD1 matches 10 bases. The ends lost 4 bases at V and 6 bases at J; junction bases unmatched: 10. Germline V gene sequence: CDR1 SGHDT, CDR2 YYEEEE. The CDR3 length is 16 residues. CDR3 nucleotides: TGTGCCAGCAGCCTCCGGGACAGGGGAGGAAAAAACACCATATATTTT. Translation gives CASSLRDRGGKNTIYF. Variable domain in full (rest from reference TRBV5-6 and TRBJ1-3): DAGVTQSPTHLIKTRGQQVTLRCSPKSGHDTVSWYQQALGQGPQFIFQYYEEEERQRGNFPDRFSGHQFPNYSSELNVNALLLGDSALYLCASSLRDRGGKNTIYFGEGSWLTVV.

CDR3 sequence: CASSSATGGYEQYF. CDR3 nucleotide sequence: TGTGCCAGCAGCTCCGCCACTGGGGGCTACGAGCAGTACTTC. The genes are TRBV7-2 and TRBJ2-7; tentatively, D is TRBD1 or TRBD2 (5 bases each). The CDR3 runs 14 residues. V was pared by 4 bases and J by 3 bases, with 13 bases between. Per germline, CDR1 SGHTA and CDR2 FQGNSA.

The chain couples TRBV7-9 to TRBJ1-4; no definite D call. The CDR3 is 14 amino acids. Between the trimmed V and J ends, which lost 1 base and 8 bases, there was a span of 11 bases. CDR1 and CDR2 from the germline V gene are SEHNR and FQNEAQ (reference sequence). The CDR3 here is CASSLEGYWEKLFF. CDR3 in DNA: TGTGCCAGCAGCTTAGAAGGCTATTGGGAAAAACTGTTTTTT.

CDR3 sequence (DNA): TGTGCCAGCAGCTTAGCGCGGAGCGGGGGCTCCTACAATGAGCAGTTCTTC. Amino acids: CASSLARSGGSYNEQFF. V is TRBV7-9 and J is TRBJ2-1; TRBD2 matches at 8 bases. CDR3 length: 17 amino acids. Germline trimming cut 0 bases from V and 0 bases from J; bases unmatched to any gene: 4. Germline values: CDR1 SEHNR, CDR2 FQNEAQ (reference sequence).

This clone was recorded only once. The chain joins TRBV5-1 to TRBJ1-5, with D perhaps matching TRBD1 (5 bases). CDR3 length: 16 residues. V was cut by 4 bases and J by 2 bases, with 16 bases left in between. The germline gives CDR1 SGHRS, CDR2 YFSETQ. CDR3 loop: CASSPGRGGGNQPQHF. The CDR3 bases are TGCGCCAGCAGCCCCGGCCGGGGGGGTGGCAATCAGCCCCAGCATTTT.

The chain recombines TRBV5-6 with TRBJ2-1; no firm D call. V was pared by 4 bases and J by 7 bases, with 12 bases between. Per germline, CDR1 SGHDT and CDR2 YYEEEE. CDR3 length: 13 amino acids. The CDR3 region has the DNA TGTGCCAGCAGCACCACAACGGTGAATGAGCAGTTCTTC. It encodes CASSTTTVNEQFF.

The chain carries TRBV7-2 and TRBJ2-7, with no clear D. The CDR3 sequence is 14 residues long. CDR1 and CDR2 from the germline V gene are SGHTA and FQGNSA. The ends were cut back, 6 bases at V and 0 bases at J, with 12 bases in the middle. Written as DNA, the CDR3 is TGTGCCAGCAGTCCTGGCCGGAACTCCTACGAGCAGTACTTC. Amino acids: CASSPGRNSYEQYF. The variable domain in full, with the rest retrieved from reference TRBV7-2 and TRBJ2-7, is GAGVSQSPSNKVTEKGKDVELRCDPISGHTALYWYRQSLGQGLEFLIYFQGNSAPDKSGLPSDRFSAERTGGSVSTLTIQRTQQEDSAVYLCASSPGRNSYEQYFGPGTRLTVT.

The CDR3 region has the DNA TGTGCCAGCACCCTGGGGGGGGCCGGGTACGAGCAGTACTTC. Amino acids: CASTLGGAGYEQYF. This chain connects TRBV6-1 to TRBJ2-7; perhaps TRBD2 as D (7 bases). The CDR3 spans 14 residues. V was pared by 7 bases and J by 4 bases, with 17 bases between. Germline V gene lookup returns CDR1 MNHNS and CDR2 SASEGT.

This chain connects TRBV7-2 to TRBJ2-3; weak D call: TRBD2 (6 bases). Germline assignment: CDR1 SGHTA and CDR2 FQGNSA. V was shortened by 7 bases and J by 0 bases, with 14 bases between the two germline ends. The CDR3 is 15 amino acids. The CDR3 is CASTLMRDSTDTQYF. Written as DNA, the CDR3 is TGTGCCAGCACCTTGATGCGGGACAGCACAGATACGCAGTATTTT. Using reference TRBV7-2 and TRBJ2-3 for the parts outside the CDR3, the full variable domain is GAGVSQSPSNKVTEKGKDVELRCDPISGHTALYWYRQSLGQGLEFLIYFQGNSAPDKSGLPSDRFSAERTGGSVSTLTIQRTQQEDSAVYLCASTLMRDSTDTQYFGPGTRLTVL.

The sample holds one count of this clone. The chain joins TRBV4-3 to TRBJ2-3; TRBD2 aligns across 9 bases. CDR1 is LGHNA, CDR2 YSLEER, per germline. V was pared by 3 bases and J by 3 bases, with 7 bases of the junction left unmatched. The CDR3 contains 16 residues. The CDR3 nucleotides read TGCGCCAGCAGCCAGCTTAGCGGGAGAACTACAGATACGCAGTATTTT. Translated, it gives CASSQLSGRTTDTQYF.

This clone has a single count. Other nucleotide sequences from this sample produce the same CDR3. V is TRBV7-9 and J is TRBJ1-2; 8 positions agree with TRBD1. Looked up from germline, CDR1 is SEHNR and CDR2 is FQNEAQ (reference sequence). V shed 2 bases and J 6 bases; nucleotides not matched to a gene: 8. The length of the CDR3 is 15 residues. The CDR3 nucleotides are TGTGCCAGCAGCTTATTAGGGACAGGCGGAAATGGCTACACCTTC. Translated, it gives CASSLLGTGGNGYTF. The variable domain in full, with the rest retrieved from reference TRBV7-9 and TRBJ1-2, is DTGVSQNPRHKITKRGQNVTFRCDPISEHNRLYWYRQTLGQGPEFLTYFQNEAQLEKSRLLSDRFSAERPKGSFSTLEIQRTEQGDSAMYLCASSLLGTGGNGYTFGSGTRLTVV.

The chain couples TRBV10-1 to TRBJ2-7; TRBD1 matches 8 bases. Germline V gene lookup returns CDR1 WNHNN and CDR2 SYGVQD (reference sequence). The CDR3 loop spans 16 amino acids. V trimming: 3 bases; J trimming: 2 bases; junction bases outside the gene matches: 9. CDR3 nucleotides: TGCGCCAGCAGTGACCCGGGACAGGCCGGAACCTACGAGCAGTACTTC. Protein: CASSDPGQAGTYEQYF.

The chain links TRBV30 to TRBJ2-5; the match to TRBD2 covers 13 bases. The germline V gene has CDR1 GTSNPN and CDR2 SVGIG (reference sequence). CDR3 length: 16 amino acids. V was clipped by 3 bases and J by 0 bases; unmatched bases: 4. CDR3 in DNA: TGTGCCTGGAGAACTAGCGGGAGGGGGAACCAAGAGACCCAGTACTTC. It encodes CAWRTSGRGNQETQYF.

This chain uses TRBV5-1 with TRBJ2-2, with TRBD2 matching 10 bases. The CDR3 totals 15 residues. J gave up 6 bases and V 4 bases, and 6 bases lay outside the gene matches. Germline CDR1 is SGHRS and CDR2 is YFSETQ. The CDR3 spells CASSPTSGYAGELFF. CDR3 DNA: TGCGCCAGCAGCCCGACTAGCGGGTACGCCGGGGAGCTGTTTTTT.

V is TRBV19 and J is TRBJ1-1; 9 bases fit TRBD1. The CDR3 covers 15 residues. J lost 6 bases, V lost 3 bases, and 8 bases had no gene match. Germline CDR1 reads LNHDA; CDR2 reads SQIVND (reference sequence). CDR3 residues: CASSIAGQGPAEAFF. The CDR3 DNA reads as TGTGCCAGTAGTATCGCAGGACAGGGGCCTGCTGAAGCTTTCTTT.

V usage is TRBV28 and J usage is TRBJ1-6; weak D call: TRBD1 (5 bases). Deletions cut 9 bases from V and 10 bases from J, with 13 bases between. Germline V gene data show CDR1 as MDHEN and CDR2 as SYDVKM. The CDR3 contains 12 residues. The CDR3 DNA reads TGTGCCAGTTTATCAGGGAAATCACCCCTCCACTTT. It is translated as CASLSGKSPLHF.

The V call is TRBV4-3, the J call TRBJ2-2; D is unresolved. V gave up 0 bases and J gave up 7 bases, with 9 bases separating them. This CDR3 contains 14 residues. Germline V lookup: CDR1 LGHNA, CDR2 YSLEER. For the CDR3, the DNA is TGCGCCAGCAGCCAAGAGCCCGGGTTCGGGGAGCTGTTTTTT. It specifies CASSQEPGFGELFF.

The V call is TRBV5-5, the J call TRBJ1-2; 8 nucleotides match TRBD1. The CDR3 length is 14 residues. Germline values: CDR1 SGHKS, CDR2 YYEKEE (reference sequence). The junction had 5 bases not matched to a gene; V was cut back by 3 bases and J by 4 bases. CDR3 nucleotides: TGTGCCAGCAGCTCCACAGGGGGGAGCTATGGCTACACCTTC. The encoded protein is CASSSTGGSYGYTF.

This chain joins TRBV15 and TRBJ2-5; possibly TRBD1 or TRBD2 for D (5 bases each). The CDR3 spans 15 residues. Between the trimmed V and J ends, which lost 0 bases and 4 bases, there was a span of 12 bases. The germline CDR1 and CDR2 sequences are LNHNV and YYDKDF (reference sequence). The CDR3 coding sequence is TGTGCCACCAGCAGAGATCCGGGACGTCGAGAGACCCAGTACTTC. Protein product: CATSRDPGRRETQYF.

This clone showed up just once. This chain links TRBV11-3 with TRBJ2-3; D possibly corresponds to TRBD1 (7 bases). This CDR3 contains 13 residues. Per germline, CDR1 SGHNT and CDR2 YENEEA. With 5 bases removed from V and 7 bases from J, the gap between germline ends came to 13 bases. Here the CDR3 reads CASSLQGGYTQYF. The CDR3, as DNA: TGTGCCAGCAGCCTCCAGGGGGGATATACGCAGTATTTT.

This clone was recorded many times. DNA of the CDR3: TGCGCCAGCAGGGTTGGACTAGCGGGAGGGTACGAGCAGTACTTC. This gives the protein CASRVGLAGGYEQYF. The rearrangement links TRBV10-2 to TRBJ2-7, with TRBD2 matching 15 bases. Germline CDR1 reads WSHSY; CDR2 reads SAAADI. The CDR3 spans 15 residues. V was clipped by 6 bases and J by 4 bases; unmatched bases: 4.

This chain links TRBV4-2 with TRBJ2-1, with 9 bases fitting TRBD2. Germline loops: CDR1 LGHNA, CDR2 YNFKEQ. Trimming cost V 2 bases and J 0 bases; bases outside gene matches: 8. The length of the CDR3 is 18 residues. The CDR3, as DNA: TGTGCCAGCAGCCAAAGGGGACTAGCACTCTCCTCCTACAATGAGCAGTTCTTC. Translating gives CASSQRGLALSSYNEQFF.